Shown below are 28 T cell receptor beta chains from a single sample sequenced in a study of CD8 T cells in ankylosing spondylitis (dated by TCRdb to about 2017). What the research found in general, with its limitations: A TCR beta motif of eight highly homologous amino acid variants appeared characteristic of blood from ankylosing spondylitis patients.

No antigens are known for them. Libraries were built with 5' RACE. Reads for this sample came from an Illumina HiSeq 2500. Clones were called with MiXCR by TCRdb after fastp trimmed the public reads at Q25, and only in-frame beta chains were retained. Each entry is one CDR3 protein sequence, shown with its most common DNA and genes. In this sample the table shows roughly 220,000 distinct CDR3 sequences, 15% to 20% of which occur a single time. 42% of the sample comes from the top ten. Sequencing used blood, either unsorted or a sorted T cell fraction (not recorded which). Receptors originate from a male donor with ankylosing spondylitis.

The CDR3 spells CSARDYLNYEQYF. CDR3 DNA: TGCAGTGCTAGAGATTACCTAAACTACGAGCAGTACTTC. V gene TRBV20-1 combines with J gene TRBJ2-7; no definite D call. There are 13 residues in the CDR3. The ends were cut back, 0 bases at V and 3 bases at J, with 9 bases in the middle. CDR1 DFQATT and CDR2 SNEGSKA come from the germline V gene (reference sequence).

This clonotype has ten or more counts. The chain joins TRBV29-1 to TRBJ2-1; tentatively, D is TRBD2 (5 bases). This CDR3 is built from 14 residues. Germline V CDR1 and CDR2: SQVTM, ANQGSEA. V was shortened by 3 bases and J by 8 bases, with 17 bases between the two germline ends. The CDR3 here is CSVERADPGYEQFF. CDR3 nucleotide sequence: TGCAGCGTTGAGAGGGCAGATCCCGGGTATGAGCAGTTCTTC.

The sample holds a few counts of this clonotype. The chain uses TRBV29-1 and TRBJ1-3; D is ambiguous. Trimming took 2 bases from V and 4 from J, leaving 15 bases between them. CDR1 SQVTM and CDR2 ANQGSEA come from the germline V gene. CDR3 length: 15 residues. For the CDR3, the DNA is TGCAGCGTTGAAATCGAAACTCTCATGGGAAACACCATATATTTT. Protein sequence: CSVEIETLMGNTIYF.

This chain links TRBV7-9 with TRBJ2-1, with 8 positions matching TRBD2. Germline V CDR1 and CDR2: SEHNR, FQNEAQ (reference sequence). The CDR3 sequence is 14 residues long. J lost 8 bases, V lost 6 bases, and 9 bases had no gene match. The CDR3 region is CASSFGGASDEQFF. CDR3 in DNA: TGTGCCAGCAGTTTCGGGGGGGCCAGTGATGAGCAGTTCTTC.

There are a few counts of this clonotype. The chain combines TRBV4-1 with TRBJ1-1, with 7 bases aligning to TRBD1. The CDR3 sequence is 16 residues long. J lost 1 base, V lost 6 bases, and 11 bases had no gene match. In germline, CDR1 is MGHRA, CDR2 YSYEKL. CDR3 sequence reads: CASSPSLGTANTEAFF. DNA for the CDR3: TGCGCCAGCAGTCCTTCTCTTGGGACAGCGAACACTGAAGCTTTCTTT.

The chain carries TRBV4-1 and TRBJ2-3; D unclear. The CDR3 is made up of 17 amino acids. Trimming took off 2 bases at V and 2 bases at J, with 17 bases between the two ends. Germline V gives CDR1 MGHRA, CDR2 YSYEKL. DNA of the CDR3: TGCGCCAGCAGCCAATCACCGGTAGAGCAGGTCACAGATACGCAGTATTTT. Protein: CASSQSPVEQVTDTQYF.

V usage is TRBV11-2 and J usage is TRBJ2-5; D is possibly TRBD2 (5 bases). Germline V gene data show CDR1 as SGHAT and CDR2 as FQNNGV. This CDR3 has 14 amino acids. Deletions cut 5 bases from V and 0 bases from J, with 10 bases between. The DNA of the CDR3 is TGTGCCAGCAGCCAAGGCGGGTACCAAGAGACCCAGTACTTC. Its translation is CASSQGGYQETQYF.

In its sample, this clonotype was seen many times. The V and J genes are TRBV29-1 and TRBJ2-7; D call uncertain. CDR3 length: 11 amino acids. The V end was cut by 5 bases, the J end by 3 bases, with 8 bases between. Germline CDR1 SQVTM, CDR2 ANQGSEA. The CDR3 loop reads CSVLIYYEQYF. The DNA for the CDR3 is TGCAGCGTTCTCATATACTACGAGCAGTACTTC.

This clonotype was counted many times. This rearrangement joins TRBV12-3 or TRBV12-4 to TRBJ2-3; TRBD2 matches at 7 bases. This CDR3 region has 16 residues. The V segment lost 0 bases and the J segment 2 bases; nucleotides outside the gene matches: 5. CDR3 sequence: CASSLAQLASTDTQYF. As DNA, the CDR3 is TGTGCCAGCAGTTTAGCCCAACTAGCGTCCACAGATACGCAGTATTTT.

This clonotype was observed a handful of times. This chain joins TRBV7-2 and TRBJ2-7; D might be TRBD2 (5 bases). Germline CDR1 and CDR2: SGHTA and FQGNSA. The CDR3 runs to 14 residues. The V end lost 2 bases, the J end lost 0 bases, and 8 bases lay between the germline ends. This chain's CDR3 is CASSLPGSSYEQYF. The CDR3 DNA is TGTGCCAGCAGCTTACCGGGATCCTCCTACGAGCAGTACTTC.

This clonotype has more than one count but fewer than ten. This chain links TRBV29-1 with TRBJ2-1, with 8 positions matching TRBD2. The CDR3 totals 14 residues. Germline CDR1 SQVTM, CDR2 ANQGSEA. The CDR3 coding sequence is TGCAGTCATCGTCGGGGGGGCTCCTACAATGAGCAGTTCTTC. Encoded protein: CSHRRGGSYNEQFF.

The rearrangement links TRBV5-1 to TRBJ1-1; D gene unclear. Trimming pared 7 bases from V and 0 bases from J, leaving 7 bases between. The germline CDR1 and CDR2 sequences are SGHRS and YFSETQ. The CDR3 runs to 12 residues. This CDR3 reads CASGLMNTEAFF. CDR3 DNA sequence: TGCGCCAGCGGACTAATGAACACTGAAGCTTTCTTT.

The rearrangement links TRBV7-3 to TRBJ1-2, with a tentative D call TRBD1 (5 bases). Trimming left V 1 base short and J 4 bases short, with 13 bases between. The CDR3 has 15 amino acids. Germline-derived CDR1 and CDR2 are SGHTA and FQGTGA. CDR3 protein: CASSLNSDKGYGYTF. As DNA, the CDR3 is TGTGCCAGCAGCTTAAATTCGGACAAGGGCTATGGCTACACCTTC.

In its sample, this clonotype was seen a few times. The chain has TRBV29-1 and TRBJ2-3; 9 bases map to TRBD2. CDR1 and CDR2 from the germline V gene are SQVTM and ANQGSEA. J gave up 4 bases and V 6 bases, and 5 bases lay outside the gene matches. The CDR3 is made up of 13 amino acids. CDR3 nucleotide sequence: TGCAGCGTAGCGGGAGGTTTTTCAGATACGCAGTATTTT. Residues: CSVAGGFSDTQYF.

Many counts were recorded for this clonotype. The V gene is TRBV11-2, the J gene TRBJ1-2; unclear D gene. V lost 3 bases and J lost 5, with 16 bases in between. Germline V CDR1 and CDR2: SGHAT, FQNNGV. The CDR3 has 15 residues. As DNA, the CDR3 is TGTGCCAGCAGCTTGTCTCGACATTGGCTGTATGGCTACACCTTC. Its translation is CASSLSRHWLYGYTF.

This clonotype was seen at least ten times. The chain couples TRBV12-3 or TRBV12-4 to TRBJ1-1, with D hard to call. Trimming removed 6 bases at V and 4 bases at J, with 3 bases between. CDR3 length equals 10 residues. CDR3 sequence: CASSLTEAFF. The CDR3 coding sequence is TGTGCCAGCAGCCTCACTGAAGCTTTCTTT.

V is TRBV11-2 and J is TRBJ2-2; 7 positions match TRBD2. The germline V gene has CDR1 SGHAT and CDR2 FQNNGV. V gave up 2 bases and J gave up 1 base; unmatched junction bases: 7. This CDR3 comprises 17 residues. CDR3 bases: TGTGCCAGCAGCTTATTCCGGGAGGAGGAGAACACCGGGGAGCTGTTTTTT. Translating gives CASSLFREEENTGELFF.

CDR3 nucleotides: TGCGCCAGCAGCCCACGGGACAGGGCCACAGATACGCAGTATTTT. It yields the protein CASSPRDRATDTQYF. The chain combines TRBV4-1 with TRBJ2-3, with 9 bases identical to TRBD1. From germline, CDR1 is MGHRA and CDR2 YSYEKL. This CDR3 is built from 15 residues. J lost 2 bases, V lost 4 bases, and 4 bases had no gene match.

The chain recombines TRBV25-1 with TRBJ1-3, with 7 bases that match TRBD1. Germline assignment: CDR1 MGHDK and CDR2 SYGVNS. CDR3 size: 16 residues. J was trimmed by 0 bases and V by 4 bases; bases with no gene match: 6. CDR3 residues: CASSAQGQYSGNTIYF. CDR3 DNA: TGTGCCAGCAGTGCCCAGGGACAGTACTCTGGAAACACCATATATTTT. The variable domain in full, with the rest retrieved from reference TRBV25-1 and TRBJ1-3, is EADIYQTPRYLVIGTGKKITLECSQTMGHDKMYWYQQDPGMELHLIHYSYGVNSTEKGDLSSESTVSRIRTEHFPLTLESARPSHTSQYLCASSAQGQYSGNTIYFGEGSWLTVV.

CDR3 residues: CASSPLDTEAFF. The DNA of the CDR3 is TGTGCCAGCAGCCCGCTGGACACTGAAGCTTTCTTT. The chain carries TRBV6-6 and TRBJ1-1; unclear D gene. V dropped 6 bases and J dropped 3 bases, with 8 bases sitting between them. This CDR3 contains 12 residues. Germline assignment: CDR1 MNHNY and CDR2 SVGAGI (reference sequence).

The V call is TRBV28, the J call TRBJ2-1; D might be TRBD1 or TRBD2, each matching 5 bases. This CDR3 is built from 14 residues. V gave up 3 bases and J gave up 8 bases, with 14 bases separating them. Germline CDR1 and CDR2: MDHEN and SYDVKM. CDR3 nucleotide sequence: TGTGCCAGCAGTTTGGAAGAGGGGTTGGATGAGCAGTTCTTC. This sequence encodes CASSLEEGLDEQFF.

V usage is TRBV27 and J usage is TRBJ2-5; a possible D gene is TRBD1 (6 bases). Germline loops: CDR1 MNHEY, CDR2 SMNVEV (reference sequence). The CDR3 runs to 14 residues. Trimming stripped 5 bases from V and 2 bases from J, with 12 bases between. This CDR3 is CASSGRTEQETQYF. CDR3 nucleotide sequence: TGTGCCAGCAGTGGACGGACAGAACAAGAGACCCAGTACTTC.

In this sample, this clonotype turned up a few times. The chain links TRBV29-1 to TRBJ2-6, with D tentatively TRBD2 (6 bases). Trimming left V 8 bases short and J 2 bases short, with 22 bases between. Germline loops: CDR1 SQVTM, CDR2 ANQGSEA. This CDR3 is built from 17 residues. The CDR3 DNA is TGCAGCTATCCTCCTGGGCGGGGACCCGCTGGGGCCAACGTCCTGACTTTC. It encodes CSYPPGRGPAGANVLTF.

This clonotype was seen only a few times. The chain is built from TRBV27 and TRBJ1-1; no reliable D call. The CDR3 consists of 14 residues. The germline V gene encodes CDR1 MNHEY and CDR2 SMNVEV (reference sequence). Between the trimmed V and J ends, which lost 4 bases and 1 base, there was a span of 10 bases. DNA for the CDR3: TGTGCCAGCAGTTCTGCTGACACGAACACTGAAGCTTTCTTT. This codes for CASSSADTNTEAFF.

The chain has TRBV11-2 and TRBJ1-1; D is possibly TRBD1 (6 bases). The germline V and J ends were trimmed by 1 base and 4 bases, with 13 bases remaining between them. The CDR3 sequence is 15 residues long. The germline V gene encodes CDR1 SGHAT and CDR2 FQNNGV. The CDR3 DNA sequence: TGTGCCAGCAGCTTAGTTGGGGGCATGGTCACTGAAGCTTTCTTT. It is translated as CASSLVGGMVTEAFF. Based on the CDR3 plus reference TRBV11-2 and TRBJ1-1, the full variable domain is EAGVAQSPRYKIIEKRQSVAFWCNPISGHATLYWYQQILGQGPKLLIQFQNNGVVDDSQLPKDRFSAERLKGVDSTLKIQPAKLEDSAVYLCASSLVGGMVTEAFFGQGTRLTVV.

This clonotype has more than one count but fewer than ten. V is TRBV5-1 and J is TRBJ1-5, with 8 nucleotides matching TRBD1. The CDR3 loop spans 13 amino acids. In germline, CDR1 is SGHRS, CDR2 YFSETQ. V dropped 4 bases and J dropped 5; count of bases not matched to a gene: 2. CDR3 loop: CASSPTGDQPQHF. CDR3 coding DNA: TGCGCCAGCAGCCCGACAGGGGATCAGCCCCAGCATTTT.

V and J are TRBV7-9 and TRBJ2-1, with 9 bases lining up with TRBD2. The V gene's germline CDR1 is SEHNR and CDR2 FQNEAQ (reference sequence). V dropped 5 bases and J dropped 4; count of bases not matched to a gene: 6. CDR3 length: 15 residues. For the CDR3, the DNA is TGTGCCAGCAGCCGTAGCGGGGGCAAATACAATGAGCAGTTCTTC. Its translation: CASSRSGGKYNEQFF.

This clonotype was detected only a few times. This rearrangement joins TRBV29-1 to TRBJ2-3; TRBD1 matches 10 bases. V gave up 2 bases and J gave up 4 bases; unmatched junction bases: 3. The length of the CDR3 is 14 residues. Germline CDR1 SQVTM, CDR2 ANQGSEA. The CDR3 coding sequence is TGCAGCGTTGAAAGGGACAGGGGACCAGATACGCAGTATTTT. This codes for CSVERDRGPDTQYF.